The 2 T cell receptor beta chains below all came from one sample that was sequenced in a study of blood T cell repertoires in COVID-19. Here immunoSEQ multiplex PCR was the method, and the copy in TCRdb shows in-frame clones only, minus some. The data contain 300,000 or so clones, 90% of them seen just once; the ten biggest clones take up around 2.5%. The sample comprised PBMCs or T cells enriched from blood (not recorded which). These receptors all stem from a man in his sixties who had recovered from COVID-19.

The V gene is TRBV2, the J gene TRBJ1-5, with D perhaps TRBD1 (6 bases). V was cut by 0 bases and J by 7 bases, with 13 bases left in between. There are 15 residues in the CDR3. Looked up from germline, CDR1 is SNHLY and CDR2 is FYNNEI. The DNA for the CDR3 is TGTGCCAGCAGTGAAGCGCGGGGGGGCGGACAGCCCCAGCATTTT. Amino acids: CASSEARGGGQPQHF.

The gene calls are TRBV9 and TRBJ2-1; weak D call: TRBD2 (6 bases). The CDR3 is 15 residues long. The germline V gene encodes CDR1 SGDLS and CDR2 YYNGEE. With 2 bases removed from V and 8 bases from J, the gap between germline ends came to 17 bases. As DNA, the CDR3 is TGTGCCAGCAGCGTTCGTAGCGGTGGTTTGTATGAGCAGTTCTTC. Translation gives CASSVRSGGLYEQFF.